These T cell receptor beta chains were read from a single sample in a study of T cells in localized non-small cell lung cancer. Produced via immunoSEQ multiplex PCR; TCRdb's table is partial and in-frame only. Among roughly 90,000 clones, approximately 91% were seen once, and the ten largest hold roughly 4.3%. Sample: PBMCs, taken before any cancer treatment. The receptors here all came from a woman aged 40-69 years with stage II squamous cell lung carcinoma. Both conserved end residues are part of each CDR3. Each record gives: V gene, clone size, CDR3 length, D gene, J gene, CDR3 DNA, CDR3 protein. A D gene is named only where the DNA matches it firmly. Some rows have no size entry. The others give once, few or many, or a class for an expanded clone.

TRBV6-5	.	15	TRBD1	TRBJ1-2	TGTGCCAGCAGCCACACGCGACAGGGGAGCTATGGCTACACCTTC	CASSHTRQGSYGYTF
TRBV11-2	.	14	TRBD1	TRBJ2-3	TGTGCCAGCAGGTTGGGACAGTTTGCAGATACGCAGTATTTT	CASRLGQFADTQYF
TRBV18	.	15	.	TRBJ2-7	TGTGCCAGCACCTCTAAACCGGACGTACACTACGAGCAGTACTTC	CASTSKPDVHYEQYF
TRBV11-2	.	15	.	TRBJ2-5	TGTGCCAGCAGTCCCGGGGCCAGCCCCCAAGAGACCCAGTACTTC	CASSPGASPQETQYF
TRBV28	.	15	.	TRBJ2-3	TGTGCCAGCAGTCCCACCGGACTCCTCACAGATACGCAGTATTTT	CASSPTGLLTDTQYF
TRBV19	.	15	.	TRBJ1-1	TGTGCCAGTAGTATAGCCCCCCCGGGGGGCACTGAAGCTTTCTTT	CASSIAPPGGTEAFF
TRBV6-5	.	15	.	TRBJ2-2	TGTGCCAGCAGCCCTAAGACAGGGAACACCGGGGAGCTGTTTTTT	CASSPKTGNTGELFF
TRBV19	.	16	.	TRBJ1-2	TGTGCCAGTAGTATAGGACCTGGGGCCGGAGGATATGGCTACACCTTC	CASSIGPGAGGYGYTF
TRBV6-5	.	14	.	TRBJ1-1	TGTGCCAGCAGTTACACCCTAGAGGGTTCGGGGGCTTTCTTT	CASSYTLEGSGAFF
TRBV10-3	.	13	.	TRBJ1-3	TGTGCCATCATGGGGGAAACTGGAAACACCATATATTTT	CAIMGETGNTIYF
TRBV5-1	.	14	.	TRBJ1-2	TGCGCCAGCAGCCAGGACCCGGCTAACTATGGCTACACCTTC	CASSQDPANYGYTF
TRBV5-1	.	14	.	TRBJ1-1	TGCGCCAGCAGCCTGGACAGCAGAAACACTGAAGCTTTCTTT	CASSLDSRNTEAFF
TRBV19	.	13	.	TRBJ1-5	TGTGCCAGTAGTAGGGCCCCCGGCGCGCCCCAGCATTTT	CASSRAPGAPQHF
TRBV11-3	.	15	TRBD1	TRBJ1-1	TGTGCCAGCAGCTTAGAAACGGGACAGGGGGCTAAAGCTTTCTTT	CASSLETGQGAKAFF
TRBV19	.	17	TRBD2	TRBJ2-2	TGTGCCAGTAGTATAGACCCTAGGACTAGCGGGTTCGGGGAGCTGTTTTTT	CASSIDPRTSGFGELFF
TRBV18	.	16	.	TRBJ2-5	TGTGCCAGCTCACCACTGAAAGGGCTGGCCGGAGAGACCCAGTACTTC	CASSPLKGLAGETQYF
TRBV28	once	16	.	TRBJ1-5	TGTGCCAGCAGTTTTGGGGAGGGACTTTCGTATCAGCCCCAGCATTTT	CASSFGEGLSYQPQHF
TRBV4-1	.	14	.	TRBJ2-2	TGCGCCAGCAGCCAAGACGGGGCGTCGAGGGAGCTGTTTTTT	CASSQDGASRELFF
TRBV6-5	.	15	.	TRBJ1-2	TGTGCCAGCAGTTACGACCCGACAACTAACTATGGCTACACCTTC	CASSYDPTTNYGYTF
TRBV19	.	14	.	TRBJ1-2	TGTGCCAGTAGTTCGGACGCGCGCTCCTATGGCTACACCTTC	CASSSDARSYGYTF
TRBV5-4	.	13	.	TRBJ2-5	TGTGCCAGCAGCTTATATATTGGGGGGACCCAGTACTTC	CASSLYIGGTQYF
TRBV2	.	14	.	TRBJ1-1	TGTGCCAGCAGTGAGTGGGGTTCGAACACTGAAGCTTTCTTT	CASSEWGSNTEAFF
TRBV19	.	16	.	TRBJ1-3	TGTGCCAGTATGGGGCAGGGGAATTTAATTGGAAACACCATATATTTT	CASMGQGNLIGNTIYF
TRBV6-5	.	11	.	TRBJ1-1	TGTGCCAGCAGCCCAGGGACTGAAGCTTTCTTT	CASSPGTEAFF
TRBV5-1	.	13	.	TRBJ1-1	TGCGCCAGCAGCCCGAAAGGGGGCACTGAAGCTTTCTTT	CASSPKGGTEAFF
TRBV6-5	.	13	.	TRBJ1-2	TGTGCCAGTTCCATTACAGGGACCTATGGCTACACCTTC	CASSITGTYGYTF
TRBV7-4	.	12	.	TRBJ2-7	TGTGCCAGCAGCCCCTACTCCTACGAGCAGTACTTC	CASSPYSYEQYF
TRBV6-1	.	13	.	TRBJ2-7	TGTGCCAGCAGAAAACAGGAATCCTACGAGCAGTACTTC	CASRKQESYEQYF
TRBV7-9	.	15	TRBD1	TRBJ1-4	TGTGCCAGCAGCTTAGGGGGACAGAAGAATGAAAAACTGTTTTTT	CASSLGGQKNEKLFF
TRBV19	.	15	.	TRBJ1-3	TGTGCCAGTAGTATCAGCGCAGGCCAAGGAAACACCATATATTTT	CASSISAGQGNTIYF
TRBV7-7	.	16	TRBD2	TRBJ2-1	TGTGCTAGCAGCCTTGCTGCTAGCGGGGGGCCCAATGAGCAGTTCTTC	CASSLAASGGPNEQFF
TRBV27	once	13	.	TRBJ1-2	TGTGCCAGCAGTTTATTCGGAGGGTATGGCTACACCTTC	CASSLFGGYGYTF
TRBV5-5	.	14	.	TRBJ1-3	TGTGCCAGCAGCTTAGGCAGGGGTGGAAACACCATATATTTT	CASSLGRGGNTIYF
TRBV29-1	few	17	.	TRBJ1-4	TGCAGCGTCGGGGGAGAAGAGGGGCGGCGAGCTAATGAAAAACTGTTTTTT	CSVGGEEGRRANEKLFF
TRBV2	.	14	.	TRBJ1-5	TGTGCCAGCAGTGAATTCCAGGGCAATCAGCCCCAGCATTTT	CASSEFQGNQPQHF
TRBV5-1	.	15	.	TRBJ2-5	TGCGCCAGCAGCTTGGAGGGACTGGCGATGGAGACCCAGTACTTC	CASSLEGLAMETQYF